The 30 T cell receptor beta chains listed next were all sequenced from one sample in a study of T cell responses to AZD1222 COVID-19 vaccine. Some clones are missing from TCRdb's copy, which holds only in-frame ones; the method was immunoSEQ multiplex PCR. This repertoire shows 150,000 to 180,000 clones, less than 95% found once; its top ten account for about 2%. The sequencing used peripheral blood, collected on day 0 of AZD1222 vaccination. The receptor source for this set is an adult in good health.

This clone is a singleton in its sample. The rearrangement links TRBV28 to TRBJ2-1; 10 bases are a match to TRBD1. This CDR3 contains 16 residues. Germline assignment: CDR1 MDHEN and CDR2 SYDVKM. The V segment lost 1 base and the J segment 5 bases; nucleotides outside the gene matches: 5. The CDR3: CASSLSGTGAHNEQFF. The CDR3 DNA reads TGTGCCAGCAGTTTATCCGGGACAGGGGCTCACAATGAGCAGTTCTTC.

The chain couples TRBV30 to TRBJ1-5; maybe TRBD1 (6 bases). Trimming removed 2 bases from V and 4 bases from J, with 12 bases in between. The length of the CDR3 is 14 residues. Germline V lookup: CDR1 GTSNPN, CDR2 SVGIG (reference sequence). The CDR3, as DNA: TGTGCCTGGAGTCCAGGGGAGAGGAATCAGCCCCAGCATTTT. It specifies CAWSPGERNQPQHF.

This rearrangement joins TRBV6-5 to TRBJ2-7; D is perhaps TRBD2 (5 bases). The CDR3 spans 14 residues. V shed 7 bases and J shed 5 bases, with 18 bases lying between them. Germline CDR1 reads MNHEY; CDR2 reads SVGAGI. CDR3 sequence reads: CASNSKGATDEQYF. Here the CDR3 DNA reads TGTGCCAGCAACTCCAAGGGAGCGACGGACGAGCAGTACTTC.

CDR3 loop: CASSLGPLGTQYF. CDR3 bases: TGTGCCAGCAGCCTGGGGCCATTGGGGACCCAGTACTTC. The genes are TRBV5-6 and TRBJ2-5; perhaps TRBD1 as D (5 bases). V was cut by 4 bases and J by 7 bases, with 14 bases left in between. Germline V gene lookup returns CDR1 SGHDT and CDR2 YYEEEE. This CDR3 has 13 residues. Full variable domain (rest looked up from reference TRBV5-6 and TRBJ2-5): DAGVTQSPTHLIKTRGQQVTLRCSPKSGHDTVSWYQQALGQGPQFIFQYYEEEERQRGNFPDRFSGHQFPNYSSELNVNALLLGDSALYLCASSLGPLGTQYFGPGTRLLVL.

The gene calls are TRBV9 and TRBJ2-1; no clear D gene. CDR1 and CDR2 from the germline V gene are SGDLS and YYNGEE. This CDR3 is built from 14 residues. V dropped 6 bases and J dropped 8 bases, with 18 bases sitting between them. The CDR3 DNA reads as TGTGCCAGCACCACGGGCACCCAAAGCCATGAGCAGTTCTTC. It is translated as CASTTGTQSHEQFF.

V gene TRBV18 combines with J gene TRBJ2-7; 8 bases line up with TRBD1. Germline loops: CDR1 KGHSH, CDR2 LQKENI. Unmatched junction bases numbered 3, after V lost 2 bases and J lost 0 bases. The length of the CDR3 is 15 residues. CDR3 coding DNA: TGTGCCAGCTCACCAAGGACAGGGTCCTCCTACGAGCAGTACTTC. Translation: CASSPRTGSSYEQYF.

The chain couples TRBV5-6 to TRBJ1-1, with 10 bases that match TRBD1. Germline V gives CDR1 SGHDT, CDR2 YYEEEE. V shed 0 bases and J 0 bases; nucleotides not matched to a gene: 8. This CDR3 contains 18 residues. This CDR3 reads CASSLGTGGGPMNTEAFF. The CDR3 nucleotides are TGTGCCAGCAGCTTGGGGACAGGGGGTGGGCCGATGAACACTGAAGCTTTCTTT.

The rearrangement links TRBV25-1 to TRBJ2-7; D not certain. V gave up 4 bases and J gave up 0 bases, with 7 bases separating them. The germline V gene encodes CDR1 MGHDK and CDR2 SYGVNS. The CDR3 sequence is 13 residues long. The CDR3, as DNA: TGTGCCAGCAGTGCCTTGGGCTCCTACGAGCAGTACTTC. Translation gives CASSALGSYEQYF.

The chain has TRBV5-6 and TRBJ2-3; TRBD2 matches 9 bases. The germline V gene encodes CDR1 SGHDT and CDR2 YYEEEE. The CDR3 runs 19 residues. J was trimmed by 2 bases and V by 1 base; bases with no gene match: 14. This chain's CDR3 is CASSLREERSGRYTDTQYF. For the CDR3, the DNA is TGTGCCAGCAGCTTGCGGGAGGAACGGAGCGGGAGGTACACAGATACGCAGTATTTT.

This sequence joins TRBV6-5 and TRBJ1-1; D is undetermined. The CDR3 runs to 12 residues. CDR1 MNHEY and CDR2 SVGAGI come from the germline V gene. V was trimmed by 6 bases and J by 1 base, leaving 6 bases between them. CDR3 protein: CASSRKNTEAFF. The DNA of the CDR3 is TGTGCCAGCAGCCGAAAGAACACTGAAGCTTTCTTT.

The chain joins TRBV25-1 to TRBJ2-7, with D perhaps TRBD1 or TRBD2 (5 bases each). Germline V gene lookup returns CDR1 MGHDK and CDR2 SYGVNS. This CDR3 region has 11 residues. Deletions cut 5 bases from V and 5 bases from J, with 7 bases between. CDR3: CASSRDHEQYF. CDR3 DNA sequence: TGTGCCAGCAGTAGGGACCACGAGCAGTACTTC.

The chain combines TRBV19 with TRBJ2-1, with D hard to call. Trimming removed 6 bases from V and 2 bases from J, with 17 bases in between. This CDR3 has 16 amino acids. CDR1 is LNHDA and CDR2 is SQIVND in the germline V gene (reference sequence). The CDR3 spells CASRDPGPRPYNEQFF. CDR3 coding DNA: TGTGCCAGTAGAGACCCGGGCCCGCGGCCCTACAATGAGCAGTTCTTC.

The gene calls are TRBV7-2 and TRBJ1-5; 7 bases are a match to TRBD1. Germline lookup yields CDR1 SGHTA and CDR2 FQGNSA. CDR3 length equals 14 residues. V lost 0 bases to trimming and J lost 6 bases; unmatched junction nucleotides: 2. The CDR3 bases are TGTGCCAGCAGCTTAGCGCCAGGGGGTCAGCCCCAGCATTTT. Translated, it gives CASSLAPGGQPQHF.

Only a few counts were recorded for this clone. The chain employs TRBV6-2 or TRBV6-3 and TRBJ2-1; 15 bases align to TRBD2. Germline trimming cut 5 bases from V and 7 bases from J; bases unmatched to any gene: 9. The CDR3 is 17 amino acids. Germline CDR1 MNHEY, CDR2 SVGEGT. The CDR3, as DNA: TGTGCCAGCAGTAATATCTTTGGACTAGCGGGAGGGAATGAGCAGTTCTTC. Its translation is CASSNIFGLAGGNEQFF.

The chain joins TRBV24-1 to TRBJ2-2; weak D call: TRBD1 (6 bases). CDR1 is KGHDR, CDR2 SFDVKD, per germline. V lost 7 bases and J 1 base, leaving 21 bases between the germline ends. The CDR3 has 18 residues. CDR3 sequence: CATSLTSLPGQNTGELFF. Written as DNA, the CDR3 is TGTGCCACCAGCCTAACTTCACTACCGGGACAGAACACCGGGGAGCTGTTTTTT.

This clone was detected a few times. The genes are TRBV28 and TRBJ2-7; 7 bases match TRBD1. CDR1 and CDR2 (germline): MDHEN, SYDVKM. J gave up 2 bases and V 10 bases, and 5 bases lay outside the gene matches. This CDR3 comprises 12 residues. The CDR3 DNA reads TGTGCCACTCGACAGGGACCCTACGAGCAGTACTTC. Translated: CATRQGPYEQYF.

The chain uses TRBV10-3 and TRBJ2-7; TRBD2 agrees at 7 bases. The germline V gene encodes CDR1 ENHRY and CDR2 SYGVKD. This CDR3 has 13 amino acids. The V segment lost 3 bases and the J segment 4 bases; nucleotides outside the gene matches: 3. The CDR3 DNA sequence: TGTGCCATCAGTGAATCGGGAGGATACGAGCAGTACTTC. Its translation is CAISESGGYEQYF.

In this sample, this clone turned up a few times. V gene TRBV20-1 combines with J gene TRBJ1-2, with 9 bases fitting TRBD1. V lost 7 bases to trimming and J lost 5 bases; unmatched junction nucleotides: 2. The CDR3 contains 11 residues. Looked up from germline, CDR1 is DFQATT and CDR2 is SNEGSKA (reference sequence). The chain's CDR3 is CSGDREYGYTF. The CDR3 nucleotides are TGCAGTGGGGACAGGGAATATGGCTACACCTTC.

This sequence joins TRBV4-1 and TRBJ2-1, with 14 nucleotides matching TRBD2. V gave up 5 bases and J gave up 9 bases; unmatched junction bases: 15. Germline values: CDR1 MGHRA, CDR2 YSYEKL. CDR3 length equals 18 residues. The CDR3, as DNA: TGCGCCAGCAGCGTCCGGGACAGGGGACTAGCGGGAGAGAGTGAGCAGTTCTTC. Translation: CASSVRDRGLAGESEQFF.

V gene TRBV6-6 combines with J gene TRBJ1-3, with D maybe TRBD1 (6 bases). Trimming pared 4 bases from V and 2 bases from J, leaving 12 bases between. CDR3 length: 15 amino acids. Germline V CDR1 and CDR2: MNHNY, SVGAGI (reference sequence). CDR3 nucleotide sequence: TGTGCCAGCAGTTTGGACAGTTGGACTGGAAACACCATATATTTT. Its translation is CASSLDSWTGNTIYF.

The chain links TRBV19 to TRBJ2-4; D not resolved. CDR1 is LNHDA, CDR2 SQIVND, per germline (reference sequence). The CDR3 consists of 15 residues. V was pared by 3 bases and J by 0 bases, with 9 bases between. CDR3 DNA sequence: TGTGCCAGTAGTATTGGTCGAATAGCCAAAAACATTCAGTACTTC. This sequence encodes CASSIGRIAKNIQYF.

This sequence joins TRBV28 and TRBJ1-4; 8 bases line up with TRBD1. This CDR3 comprises 16 residues. The germline V gene encodes CDR1 MDHEN and CDR2 SYDVKM. Losses at the gene ends were 1 base for V and 1 base for J; bases not matched to a gene: 2. CDR3 sequence reads: CASSLYGQGTNEKLFF. The CDR3 DNA reads TGTGCCAGCAGTTTATACGGACAGGGAACTAATGAAAAACTGTTTTTT.

This clone has a handful of counts. The V and J genes are TRBV18 and TRBJ2-1; D uncertain. Trimming removed 3 bases from V and 5 bases from J, with 5 bases in between. The germline V gene encodes CDR1 KGHSH and CDR2 LQKENI. CDR3 length: 12 amino acids. The CDR3 DNA reads as TGTGCCAGCTCACCGCTTGACAATGAGCAGTTCTTC. Its translation: CASSPLDNEQFF.

The rearrangement joins TRBV12-3 or TRBV12-4 to TRBJ2-2; a possible D gene is TRBD2 (7 bases). V shed 8 bases and J shed 3 bases, with 10 bases lying between them. The CDR3 is 13 residues long. CDR3 in amino acids: CASRGGDTGELFF. The CDR3 bases are TGTGCCAGCCGAGGGGGGGACACCGGGGAGCTGTTTTTT.

The sample holds a few counts of this clone. This chain uses TRBV7-3 with TRBJ2-7, with 10 bases aligning to TRBD1. Trimming removed 0 bases from V and 2 bases from J; junction bases left unmatched: 4. The CDR3 runs to 16 residues. Germline CDR1 SGHTA, CDR2 FQGTGA. This CDR3 is CASSLTGGTGAYEQYF. The DNA of the CDR3 is TGTGCCAGCAGCTTAACTGGCGGGACAGGGGCCTACGAGCAGTACTTC.

The rearrangement uses TRBV24-1 and TRBJ2-1; 11 nucleotides agree with TRBD2. V lost 3 bases, J lost 5 bases, and 5 bases stayed unmatched. Looked up from germline, CDR1 is KGHDR and CDR2 is SFDVKD. The CDR3 extends over 16 amino acids. The CDR3 sequence: CATSDMTSGNHNEQFF. Here the CDR3 DNA reads TGTGCCACCAGTGATATGACTAGCGGGAATCACAATGAGCAGTTCTTC.

V is TRBV6-5 and J is TRBJ2-7, with 8 bases matching TRBD1. Trimming took 7 bases from V and 5 from J; bases not matched to a gene: 4. This CDR3 region has 12 residues. Germline CDR1 reads MNHEY; CDR2 reads SVGAGI. The CDR3 DNA reads as TGTGCCAGCAATCAGGGGGCCGACGAGCAGTACTTC. Encoded protein: CASNQGADEQYF.

This rearrangement joins TRBV6-2 or TRBV6-3 to TRBJ2-1, with a tentative D call TRBD1 (5 bases). This CDR3 region has 16 residues. The germline V gene encodes CDR1 MNHEY and CDR2 SVGEGT. V lost 2 bases, J lost 2 bases, and 13 bases lay in between. The CDR3 reads CASSYLRLGPYNEQFF. In DNA form, the CDR3 reads TGTGCCAGCAGTTACCTGCGTCTGGGGCCCTACAATGAGCAGTTCTTC.

This clone came up once. This sequence joins TRBV7-2 and TRBJ1-4; TRBD1 is a possible D gene (5 bases). Between the trimmed V and J ends, which lost 0 bases and 5 bases, there was a span of 10 bases. This CDR3 is built from 15 residues. CDR1 is SGHTA and CDR2 is FQGNSA in the germline V gene. This chain's CDR3 is CASSLAGTLNEKLFF. The CDR3 coding sequence is TGTGCCAGCAGCTTAGCCGGGACTCTCAATGAAAAACTGTTTTTT.

The chain uses TRBV5-1 and TRBJ2-1; D call uncertain. V was clipped by 0 bases and J by 9 bases, with 13 bases between them. This CDR3 spans 14 amino acids. Germline-derived CDR1 and CDR2 are SGHRS and YFSETQ. In nucleotides, the CDR3 is TGCGCCAGCAGCTTGGAGGGTAGCTGGGGTGAGCAGTTCTTC. Residues: CASSLEGSWGEQFF.